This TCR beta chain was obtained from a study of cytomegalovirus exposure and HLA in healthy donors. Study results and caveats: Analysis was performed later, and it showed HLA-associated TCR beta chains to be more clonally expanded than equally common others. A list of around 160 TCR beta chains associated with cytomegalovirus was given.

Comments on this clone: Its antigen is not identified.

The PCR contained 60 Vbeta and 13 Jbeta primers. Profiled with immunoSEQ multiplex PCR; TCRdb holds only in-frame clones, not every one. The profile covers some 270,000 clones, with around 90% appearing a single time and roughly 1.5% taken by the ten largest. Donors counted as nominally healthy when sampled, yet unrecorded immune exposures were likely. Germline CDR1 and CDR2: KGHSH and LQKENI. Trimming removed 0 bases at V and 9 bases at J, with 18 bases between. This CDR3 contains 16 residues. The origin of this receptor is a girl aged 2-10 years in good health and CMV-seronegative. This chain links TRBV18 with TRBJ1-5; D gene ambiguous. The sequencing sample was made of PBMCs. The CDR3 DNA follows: TGTGCCAGCTCACCACCGGCGTCCGGGATCGGCGGGCCCCAGCATTTT. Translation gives CASSPPASGIGGPQHF.